The source of this T cell receptor beta chain is a study of Ad26.COV2.S vaccination and SARS-CoV-2 variants. Across the study: Participant was drawn from the COV1001 Ad26.COV2.S trial arm. Study-wide results and caveats: Analyses of TCR breadth and depth may have underestimated total T cell responses. Reported findings describe substantial breadth in spike-specific CD8+ and CD4+ T cell responses following vaccination. People who got the vaccine had more spike-specific TCR breadth than people who got placebo.

This sample's treatment: roughly 18 received Ad26.COV2.S at low or high dose, single or two shots; 5 received placebo; per-sample allocation not given. Samples came from day 63 after the first vaccine or placebo injection. Germline CDR1 reads SGHTA; CDR2 reads FQGTGA. CDR3 size: 14 residues. J was trimmed by 8 bases and V by 2 bases; bases with no gene match: 4. On this clone: The antigen is not known.

Repertoires were generated with immunoSEQ multiplex PCR, while TCRdb's copy carries only in-frame clones and drops some. This table holds 350,000 to 500,000 clones, 88% found once. The V gene is TRBV7-3, the J gene TRBJ2-1; 9 nucleotides align to TRBD2. This sequence originates from a person aged 18-65 years who received the Ad26.COV2.S COVID-19 vaccine or a placebo. This specimen was peripheral blood, taken in a trial of Ad26.COV2.S vaccine versus placebo. CDR3 region: CASSLAGGRDEQFF. DNA of the CDR3: TGTGCCAGCAGCTTAGCGGGGGGGCGCGATGAGCAGTTCTTC. Combining the CDR3 with reference TRBV7-3 and TRBJ2-1 gives the whole variable domain GAGVSQTPSNKVTEKGKYVELRCDPISGHTALYWYRQSLGQGPEFLIYFQGTGAADDSGLPNDRFFAVRPEGSVSTLKIQRTERGDSAVYLCASSLAGGRDEQFFGPGTRLTVL.